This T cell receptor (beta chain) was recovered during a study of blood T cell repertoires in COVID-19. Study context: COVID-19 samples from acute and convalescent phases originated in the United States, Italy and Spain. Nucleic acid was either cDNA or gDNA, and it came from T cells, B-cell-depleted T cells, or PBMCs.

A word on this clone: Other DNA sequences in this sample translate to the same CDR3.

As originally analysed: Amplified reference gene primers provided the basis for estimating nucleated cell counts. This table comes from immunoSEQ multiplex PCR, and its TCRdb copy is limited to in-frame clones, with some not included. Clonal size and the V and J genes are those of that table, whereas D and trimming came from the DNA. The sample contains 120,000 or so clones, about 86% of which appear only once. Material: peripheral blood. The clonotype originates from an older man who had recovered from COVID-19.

Written as DNA, the CDR3 is TGCGCCAGCAGGACAGGGCAGGAGACCCAGTACTTC. It specifies CASRTGQETQYF. The chain carries TRBV5-1 and TRBJ2-5; 7 nucleotides align to TRBD1. In germline, CDR1 is SGHRS, CDR2 YFSETQ. Trimming removed 5 bases from V and 5 bases from J; junction bases left unmatched: 3. This CDR3 is 12 amino acids long.